These 20 T cell receptor beta chains were all obtained from the same sample, sequenced in a study of blood T cell repertoires in COVID-19. Generated by immunoSEQ multiplex PCR, the TCRdb table keeps only in-frame clones and is missing some. This sample has 110,000 or so clones, with roughly 84% found just once. Sequencing was carried out using peripheral blood. The receptors were sampled from a man in his sixties with acute or convalescent COVID-19.

The gene calls are TRBV27 and TRBJ2-1; tentative D call: TRBD2 (6 bases). The CDR3 contains 14 residues. Per germline, CDR1 MNHEY and CDR2 SMNVEV (reference sequence). Trimming took off 2 bases at V and 6 bases at J, with 11 bases between the two ends. The CDR3 is CASSLITSSNEQFF. CDR3 sequence (DNA): TGTGCCAGCAGTTTAATTACTAGCAGCAATGAGCAGTTCTTC.

This chain joins TRBV10-3 and TRBJ2-5; 13 positions agree with TRBD2. The CDR3 loop spans 15 amino acids. CDR1 and CDR2 from the germline V gene are ENHRY and SYGVKD. The V gene end was trimmed by 5 bases and the J gene end by 3 bases; junction bases not matched to a gene: 3. This chain's CDR3 is CAISSGTSGKETQYF. The CDR3 DNA reads as TGTGCCATCAGTTCCGGGACTAGCGGGAAAGAGACCCAGTACTTC.

The rearrangement links TRBV7-2 to TRBJ2-1, with D unresolved. V was pared by 0 bases and J by 9 bases, with 9 bases between. This CDR3 spans 13 amino acids. CDR1 SGHTA and CDR2 FQGNSA come from the germline V gene. The CDR3 sequence: CASSLALVREQFF. The DNA of the CDR3 is TGTGCCAGCAGCTTAGCGTTAGTCCGTGAGCAGTTCTTC. The variable domain in full, completed from reference TRBV7-2 and TRBJ2-1, reads GAGVSQSPSNKVTEKGKDVELRCDPISGHTALYWYRQSLGQGLEFLIYFQGNSAPDKSGLPSDRFSAERTGGSVSTLTIQRTQQEDSAVYLCASSLALVREQFFGPGTRLTVL.

The rearrangement links TRBV2 to TRBJ2-7; no firm D call. This CDR3 spans 12 amino acids. With 3 bases removed from V and 7 bases from J, the gap between germline ends came to 10 bases. In germline, CDR1 is SNHLY, CDR2 FYNNEI. CDR3 DNA sequence: TGTGCCAGCAGTGACTCCTCGAGAGAGCAGTACTTC. This encodes CASSDSSREQYF.

The chain uses TRBV7-9 and TRBJ1-1; D not resolved. Trimming cost V 1 base and J 5 bases, with 11 bases left between them. The length of the CDR3 is 14 residues. Germline CDR1 reads SEHNR; CDR2 reads FQNEAQ (reference sequence). CDR3 nucleotides: TGTGCCAGCAGCTTAGTAGGTGGAGGGACTGAAGCTTTCTTT. Encoded protein: CASSLVGGGTEAFF. Variable domain in full (rest from reference TRBV7-9 and TRBJ1-1): DTGVSQNPRHKITKRGQNVTFRCDPISEHNRLYWYRQTLGQGPEFLTYFQNEAQLEKSRLLSDRFSAERPKGSFSTLEIQRTEQGDSAMYLCASSLVGGGTEAFFGQGTRLTVV.

The CDR3 here is CASMEASRSYEQYF. CDR3 in DNA: TGTGCCAGCATGGAGGCATCGCGCTCCTACGAGCAGTACTTC. The V call is TRBV6-5, the J call TRBJ2-7; maybe TRBD2 (5 bases). The CDR3 length is 14 residues. The V end lost 7 bases, the J end lost 0 bases, and 13 bases lay between the germline ends. Germline-derived CDR1 and CDR2 are MNHEY and SVGAGI.

J is TRBJ2-7 and V is TRBV6-5, with TRBD2 as a possible D gene (6 bases). The CDR3 runs to 11 residues. V shed 6 bases and J shed 7 bases, with 10 bases lying between them. Germline V lookup: CDR1 MNHEY, CDR2 SVGAGI. In DNA form, the CDR3 reads TGTGCCAGCAGCGAGGGGAGGGAGCAGTACTTC. It encodes CASSEGREQYF.

This chain uses TRBV5-1 with TRBJ2-3; 7 nucleotides match TRBD2. V shed 0 bases and J 0 bases; nucleotides not matched to a gene: 4. CDR1 and CDR2 from the germline V gene are SGHRS and YFSETQ. The CDR3 spans 16 residues. The CDR3 nucleotides read TGCGCCAGCAGCTTGGTTCTGGGAGGGAGCACAGATACGCAGTATTTT. This gives the protein CASSLVLGGSTDTQYF.

This chain uses TRBV6-2 or TRBV6-3 with TRBJ2-3; D uncertain. This CDR3 region has 14 residues. CDR1 is MNHEY and CDR2 is SVGEGT in the germline V gene. Trimming cost V 6 bases and J 1 base, with 11 bases left between them. CDR3 residues: CASSLRLRTDTQYF. The CDR3 bases are TGTGCCAGCAGCCTGAGGTTGCGCACAGATACGCAGTATTTT.

This chain links TRBV7-2 with TRBJ2-1; 8 bases match TRBD2. This CDR3 contains 14 residues. The V gene end was trimmed by 3 bases and the J gene end by 6 bases; junction bases not matched to a gene: 4. Per the germline V gene, CDR1 is SGHTA and CDR2 is FQGNSA. The CDR3 is CASSLPGTSNEQFF. The CDR3 DNA is TGTGCCAGCAGCTTGCCCGGGACTAGCAATGAGCAGTTCTTC. Filled out from reference TRBV7-2 and TRBJ2-1, the complete variable domain reads GAGVSQSPSNKVTEKGKDVELRCDPISGHTALYWYRQSLGQGLEFLIYFQGNSAPDKSGLPSDRFSAERTGGSVSTLTIQRTQQEDSAVYLCASSLPGTSNEQFFGPGTRLTVL.

The CDR3 coding sequence is TGCGCCAGCAGCCCCCACCAAACACCTGCCTACGAGCAGTACTTC. It encodes CASSPHQTPAYEQYF. V and J are TRBV4-3 and TRBJ2-7; unclear D gene. Trimming pared 4 bases from V and 2 bases from J, leaving 15 bases between. CDR1 is LGHNA, CDR2 YSLEER, per germline. CDR3 length: 15 amino acids.

This clone turned up a few times. This rearrangement joins TRBV6-6 to TRBJ2-6; TRBD1 might be the D (6 bases). Germline CDR1 reads MNHNY; CDR2 reads SVGAGI (reference sequence). Between the trimmed V and J ends, which lost 10 bases and 10 bases, there was a span of 20 bases. This CDR3 has 14 amino acids. CDR3 amino acids: CAICPGQLINVLTF. DNA for the CDR3: TGTGCCATCTGCCCGGGACAACTGATTAACGTCCTGACTTTC.

This clone was seen only a few times. V is TRBV7-9 and J is TRBJ1-4; 7 bases are shared with TRBD1. Per germline, CDR1 SEHNR and CDR2 FQNEAQ (reference sequence). V lost 4 bases and J lost 5; bases outside the gene matches: 16. The CDR3 runs 18 residues. The CDR3 DNA is TGTGCCAGCAGCTCGATGGCTCCACAGGGGTGGGGAAATGAAAAACTGTTTTTT. Encoded protein: CASSSMAPQGWGNEKLFF. Looking up the rest from reference TRBV7-9 and TRBJ1-4 gives the full variable domain: DTGVSQNPRHKITKRGQNVTFRCDPISEHNRLYWYRQTLGQGPEFLTYFQNEAQLEKSRLLSDRFSAERPKGSFSTLEIQRTEQGDSAMYLCASSSMAPQGWGNEKLFFGSGTQLSVL.

A remark on this clone: A junction boundary mismatches the germline segment, possibly from a read error. The V call is TRBV29-1, the J call TRBJ2-1; 8 nucleotides match TRBD2. The germline gives CDR1 SQVTM, CDR2 ANQGSEA. The CDR3 is 12 amino acids. Here the CDR3 DNA reads TGCAGCGTAACACGGGAGGGGGGTATAGAAGTCTTC. This codes for CSVTREGGIEVF.

This rearrangement joins TRBV28 to TRBJ1-4, with unresolved D. From germline, CDR1 is MDHEN and CDR2 SYDVKM. This CDR3 contains 15 residues. Trimming shortened V by 6 bases and J by 0 bases, and 11 bases separated the two germline ends. The CDR3 nucleotides are TGTGCCAGCAGCCGAGGACTGGCAACTAATGAAAAACTGTTTTTT. Translated: CASSRGLATNEKLFF.

The chain recombines TRBV27 with TRBJ2-1; 7 bases agree with TRBD2. The CDR3 length is 12 residues. Germline CDR1 MNHEY, CDR2 SMNVEV (reference sequence). The J segment lost 9 bases and the V segment lost 4 bases, leaving 3 bases of the junction unmatched. DNA for the CDR3: TGTGCCAGCAGTTGGGGGGGGAGTGAGCAGTTCTTC. Protein: CASSWGGSEQFF.

This clone has a handful of counts. J is TRBJ1-3 and V is TRBV7-9; D unresolved. Germline CDR1 SEHNR, CDR2 FQNEAQ (reference sequence). V gave up 3 bases and J gave up 0 bases, with 6 bases separating them. The CDR3 contains 14 residues. CDR3 sequence reads: CASSFDNSGNTIYF. The CDR3 DNA follows: TGTGCCAGCAGCTTTGACAACTCTGGAAACACCATATATTTT.

Written as DNA, the CDR3 is TGTGCCAGCAGTTTGACAGGGACCGCAGGCGAGCAGTACTTC. Translation: CASSLTGTAGEQYF. J is TRBJ2-7 and V is TRBV28; TRBD1 matches 7 bases. Looked up from germline, CDR1 is MDHEN and CDR2 is SYDVKM. The CDR3 runs to 14 residues. The J segment lost 6 bases and the V segment lost 3 bases, leaving 8 bases of the junction unmatched. Full variable domain (missing parts from reference TRBV28 and TRBJ2-7): DVKVTQSSRYLVKRTGEKVFLECVQDMDHENMFWYRQDPGLGLRLIYFSYDVKMKEKGDIPEGYSVSREKKERFSLILESASTNQTSMYLCASSLTGTAGEQYFGPGTRLTVT.

The genes are TRBV9 and TRBJ2-2; 8 bases match TRBD2. CDR1 and CDR2 (germline): SGDLS, YYNGEE. The V segment lost 4 bases and the J segment 1 base; nucleotides outside the gene matches: 9. The CDR3 is 17 amino acids. DNA of the CDR3: TGTGCCAGCAGCATACGGGGGGGAGGACGGAACACCGGGGAGCTGTTTTTT. Residues: CASSIRGGGRNTGELFF.

The chain recombines TRBV5-4 with TRBJ1-4; 7 bases align to TRBD1. The CDR3 is made up of 17 amino acids. The trim removed 4 bases at V and 0 bases at J, leaving 9 bases unmatched. Germline CDR1 reads SGHNT; CDR2 reads YYREEE (reference sequence). Here the CDR3 DNA reads TGTGCCAGCAGCCTCTCGGACAGGCATGCAACTAATGAAAAACTGTTTTTT. It is translated as CASSLSDRHATNEKLFF.